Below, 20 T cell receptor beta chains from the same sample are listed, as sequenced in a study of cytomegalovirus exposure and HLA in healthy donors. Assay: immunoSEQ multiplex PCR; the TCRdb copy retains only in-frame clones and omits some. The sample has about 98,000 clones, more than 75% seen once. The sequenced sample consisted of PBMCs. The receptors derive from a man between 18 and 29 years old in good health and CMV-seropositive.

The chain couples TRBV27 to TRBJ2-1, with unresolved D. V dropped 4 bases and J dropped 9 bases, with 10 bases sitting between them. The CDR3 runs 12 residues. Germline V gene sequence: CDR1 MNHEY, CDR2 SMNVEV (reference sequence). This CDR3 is CASSYSKGEQFF. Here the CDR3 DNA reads TGTGCCAGCAGTTATAGCAAAGGTGAGCAGTTCTTC.

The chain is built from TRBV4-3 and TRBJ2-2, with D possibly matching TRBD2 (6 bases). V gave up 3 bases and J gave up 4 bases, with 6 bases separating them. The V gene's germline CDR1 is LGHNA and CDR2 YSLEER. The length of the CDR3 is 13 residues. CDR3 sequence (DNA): TGCGCCAGCAGCCACGGGGGCACCGGGGAGCTGTTTTTT. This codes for CASSHGGTGELFF.

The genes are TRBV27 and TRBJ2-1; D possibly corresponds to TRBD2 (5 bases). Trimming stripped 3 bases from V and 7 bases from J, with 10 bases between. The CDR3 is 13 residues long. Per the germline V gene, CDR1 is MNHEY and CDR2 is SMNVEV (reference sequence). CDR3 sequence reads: CASSFGVGNEQFF. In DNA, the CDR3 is TGTGCCAGCAGTTTCGGGGTGGGGAATGAGCAGTTCTTC.

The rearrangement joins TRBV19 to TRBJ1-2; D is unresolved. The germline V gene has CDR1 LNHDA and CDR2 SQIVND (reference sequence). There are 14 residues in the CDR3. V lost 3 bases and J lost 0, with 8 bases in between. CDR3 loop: CASSMGGTNYGYTF. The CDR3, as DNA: TGTGCCAGTAGTATGGGAGGTACTAACTATGGCTACACCTTC.

Here the CDR3 DNA reads TGTGCCAGCAGCCCCTACCCTGGAACAGGGAATGAAAAACTGTTTTTT. Amino acid sequence: CASSPYPGTGNEKLFF. The gene calls are TRBV4-2 and TRBJ1-4, with D possibly matching TRBD1 (6 bases). The V gene lost 4 bases and the J gene lost 5 bases, with 17 bases spanning the gap. Germline V gene sequence: CDR1 LGHNA, CDR2 YNFKEQ. The CDR3 loop spans 16 amino acids.

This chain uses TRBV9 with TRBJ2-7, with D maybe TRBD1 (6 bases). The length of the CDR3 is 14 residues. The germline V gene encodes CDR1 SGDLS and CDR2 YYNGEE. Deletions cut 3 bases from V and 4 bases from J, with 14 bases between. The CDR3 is CASSAGAGVYEQYF. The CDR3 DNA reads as TGTGCCAGCAGCGCCGGGGCAGGGGTTTACGAGCAGTACTTC.

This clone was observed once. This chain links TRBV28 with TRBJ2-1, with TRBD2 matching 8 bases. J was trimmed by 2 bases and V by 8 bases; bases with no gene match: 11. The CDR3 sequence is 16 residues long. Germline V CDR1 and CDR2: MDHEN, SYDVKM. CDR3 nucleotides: TGTGCCAGCGGCCGCTTACTAGCGGCGACCTACAATGAGCAGTTCTTC. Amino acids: CASGRLLAATYNEQFF.

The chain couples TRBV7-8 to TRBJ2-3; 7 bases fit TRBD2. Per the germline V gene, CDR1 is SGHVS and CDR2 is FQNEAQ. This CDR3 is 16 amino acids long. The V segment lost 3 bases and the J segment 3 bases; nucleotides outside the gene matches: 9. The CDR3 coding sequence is TGTGCCAGCAGCTTCTACTTTGGCGGGAGAACAGATACGCAGTATTTT. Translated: CASSFYFGGRTDTQYF.

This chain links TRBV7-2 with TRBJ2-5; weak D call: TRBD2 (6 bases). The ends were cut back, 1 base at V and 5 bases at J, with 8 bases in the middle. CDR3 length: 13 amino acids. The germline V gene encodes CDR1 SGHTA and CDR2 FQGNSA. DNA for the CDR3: TGTGCCAGCAGCTTAGTGGGGAGGGAGACCCAGTACTTC. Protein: CASSLVGRETQYF.

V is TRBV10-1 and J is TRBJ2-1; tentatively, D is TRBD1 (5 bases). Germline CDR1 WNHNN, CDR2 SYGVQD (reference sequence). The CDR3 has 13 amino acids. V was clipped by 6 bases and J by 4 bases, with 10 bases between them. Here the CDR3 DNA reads TGCGCCAGCAGCATGGACAAATACAATGAGCAGTTCTTC. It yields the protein CASSMDKYNEQFF.

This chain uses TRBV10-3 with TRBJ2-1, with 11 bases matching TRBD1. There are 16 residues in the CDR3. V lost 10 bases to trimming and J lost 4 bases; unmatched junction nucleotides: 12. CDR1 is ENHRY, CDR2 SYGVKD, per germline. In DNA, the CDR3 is TGTGCCACCAGACAGCTTGGGACAGGGGGGTACAATGAGCAGTTCTTC. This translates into CATRQLGTGGYNEQFF.

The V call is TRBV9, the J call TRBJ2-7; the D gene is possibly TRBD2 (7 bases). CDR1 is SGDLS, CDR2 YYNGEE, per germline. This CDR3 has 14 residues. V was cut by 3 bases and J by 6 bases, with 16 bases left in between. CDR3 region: CASSASGDYSEQYF. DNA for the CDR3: TGTGCCAGCAGCGCTTCAGGGGACTATAGCGAGCAGTACTTC.

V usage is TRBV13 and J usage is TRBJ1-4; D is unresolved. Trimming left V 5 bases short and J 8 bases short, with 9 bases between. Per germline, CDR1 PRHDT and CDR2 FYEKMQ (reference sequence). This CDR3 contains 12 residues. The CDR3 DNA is TGTGCCAGCAGCCAATCACAGGAAAAACTGTTTTTT. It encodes CASSQSQEKLFF.

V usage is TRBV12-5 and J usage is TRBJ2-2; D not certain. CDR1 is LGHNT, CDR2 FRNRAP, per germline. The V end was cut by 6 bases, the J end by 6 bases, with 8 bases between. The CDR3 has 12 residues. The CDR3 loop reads CASGTRAGELFF. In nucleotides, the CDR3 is TGTGCTAGTGGCACCCGGGCCGGGGAGCTGTTTTTT. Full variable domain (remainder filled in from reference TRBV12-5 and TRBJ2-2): DARVTQTPRHKVTEMGQEVTMRCQPILGHNTVFWYRQTMMQGLELLAYFRNRAPLDDSGMPKDRFSAEMPDATLATLKIQPSEPRDSAVYFCASGTRAGELFFGEGSRLTVL.

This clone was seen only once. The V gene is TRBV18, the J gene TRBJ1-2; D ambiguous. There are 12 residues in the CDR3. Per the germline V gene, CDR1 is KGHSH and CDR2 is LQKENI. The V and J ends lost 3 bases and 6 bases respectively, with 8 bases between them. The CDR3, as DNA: TGTGCCAGCTCACCGAGTGTAAATGGCTACACCTTC. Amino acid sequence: CASSPSVNGYTF.

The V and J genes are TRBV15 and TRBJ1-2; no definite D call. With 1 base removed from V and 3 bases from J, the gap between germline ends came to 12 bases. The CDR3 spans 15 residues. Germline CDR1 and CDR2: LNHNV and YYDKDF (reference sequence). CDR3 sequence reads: CATSRGRGLDYGYTF. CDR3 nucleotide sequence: TGTGCCACCAGCAGAGGACGGGGTTTGGACTATGGCTACACCTTC. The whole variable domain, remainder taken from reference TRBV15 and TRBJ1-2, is DAMVIQNPRYQVTQFGKPVTLSCSQTLNHNVMYWYQQKSSQAPKLLFHYYDKDFNNEADTPDNFQSRRPNTSFCFLDIRSPGLGDTAMYLCATSRGRGLDYGYTFGSGTRLTVV.

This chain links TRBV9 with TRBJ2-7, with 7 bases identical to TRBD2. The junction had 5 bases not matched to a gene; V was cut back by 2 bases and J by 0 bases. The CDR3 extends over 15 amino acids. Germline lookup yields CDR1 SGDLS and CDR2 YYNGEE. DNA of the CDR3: TGTGCCAGCAGCGTCACGGGGACTAACTCCTACGAGCAGTACTTC. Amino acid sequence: CASSVTGTNSYEQYF.

The CDR3 DNA reads TGTGCCAGCAGGGAGGACGTGACCACCGGGGAGCTGTTTTTT. Its protein is CASREDVTTGELFF. The chain couples TRBV5-4 to TRBJ2-2; possibly TRBD2 for D (5 bases). The germline V gene encodes CDR1 SGHNT and CDR2 YYREEE (reference sequence). The CDR3 has 14 residues. Trimming left V 5 bases short and J 4 bases short, with 12 bases between.

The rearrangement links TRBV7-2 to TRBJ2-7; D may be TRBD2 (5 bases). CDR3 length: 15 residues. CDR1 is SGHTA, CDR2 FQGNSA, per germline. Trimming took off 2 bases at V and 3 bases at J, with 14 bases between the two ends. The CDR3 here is CASSLSGEDYYEQYF. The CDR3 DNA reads TGTGCCAGCAGCTTAAGCGGTGAAGACTACTACGAGCAGTACTTC.

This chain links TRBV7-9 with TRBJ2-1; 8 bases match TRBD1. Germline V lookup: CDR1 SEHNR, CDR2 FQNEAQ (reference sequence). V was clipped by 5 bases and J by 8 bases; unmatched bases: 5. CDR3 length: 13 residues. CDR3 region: CASSHRQGYEQFF. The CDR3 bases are TGTGCCAGCAGCCATCGACAGGGGTATGAGCAGTTCTTC. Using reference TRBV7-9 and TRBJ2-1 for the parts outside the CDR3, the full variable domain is DTGVSQNPRHKITKRGQNVTFRCDPISEHNRLYWYRQTLGQGPEFLTYFQNEAQLEKSRLLSDRFSAERPKGSFSTLEIQRTEQGDSAMYLCASSHRQGYEQFFGPGTRLTVL.